This T cell receptor beta chain originates from a study of T cell changes during pregnancy in multiple sclerosis. Only in-frame clones appear in the TCRdb table, and some are missing; sequencing was by immunoSEQ multiplex PCR. The repertoire holds around 50,000 clones, with 92% as singletons. Per the germline V gene, CDR1 is SGHDN and CDR2 is FVKESK. The CDR3 loop spans 14 amino acids. V was pared by 4 bases and J by 4 bases, with 11 bases between. The TCR sequence derives from a female donor in good health, enrolled as a control in a pregnancy study. The source was CD4+ T cells from peripheral blood mononuclear cells, collected after pregnancy. The chain is built from TRBV14 and TRBJ2-1; D ambiguous. As DNA, the CDR3 is TGTGCCAGCAGCCCGAGGCGGCATTACAATGAGCAGTTCTTC. Amino acid sequence: CASSPRRHYNEQFF.